The 14 T cell receptor beta chains reported below all come from one sample, sequenced in a study of cytotoxic CD8 clonotypes in ibrutinib-treated CLL. Method: immunoSEQ multiplex PCR; TCRdb's copy keeps in-frame clones and lacks some. The data contain around 300,000 clones, 70% to 80% of them singletons. The sample consisted of PBMCs, taken before ibrutinib treatment. The receptors stem from a human donor with chronic lymphocytic leukemia.

The gene calls are TRBV4-3 and TRBJ2-3; no clear D. This CDR3 has 13 residues. Germline loops: CDR1 LGHNA, CDR2 YSLEER. Trimming removed 3 bases from V and 2 bases from J, with 6 bases in between. CDR3 protein: CASSHRHTDTQYF. DNA of the CDR3: TGCGCCAGCAGCCACCGCCACACAGATACGCAGTATTTT.

This clone was counted at least ten times. The chain joins TRBV7-6 to TRBJ2-1; 9 bases are shared with TRBD1. Germline V CDR1 and CDR2: SGHVS, FNYEAQ. V dropped 1 base and J dropped 6; count of bases not matched to a gene: 10. This CDR3 contains 17 residues. DNA for the CDR3: TGTGCCAGCAGCTTAGGCATCGGGACAGGGCCCTCCAATGAGCAGTTCTTC. It encodes CASSLGIGTGPSNEQFF.

The chain joins TRBV7-6 to TRBJ2-7; no clear D gene. The germline gives CDR1 SGHVS, CDR2 FNYEAQ. This CDR3 region has 15 residues. V dropped 2 bases and J dropped 0 bases, with 11 bases sitting between them. CDR3 coding DNA: TGTGCCAGCAGCTTACACAGAAGAAGCTCCTACGAGCAGTACTTC. This codes for CASSLHRRSSYEQYF.

There are a few counts of this clone. This chain joins TRBV19 and TRBJ1-1; a possible D gene is TRBD1 (5 bases). Trimming removed 5 bases at V and 5 bases at J, with 12 bases between. The CDR3 extends over 13 amino acids. Germline assignment: CDR1 LNHDA and CDR2 SQIVND (reference sequence). The CDR3 reads CASSPTAGTEAFF. CDR3 coding DNA: TGTGCCAGTAGTCCGACAGCCGGGACTGAAGCTTTCTTT.

The chain links TRBV14 to TRBJ1-3, with D uncertain. In germline, CDR1 is SGHDN, CDR2 FVKESK. CDR3 size: 16 residues. V shed 1 base and J shed 2 bases, with 12 bases lying between them. In DNA form, the CDR3 reads TGTGCCAGCAGCCAAGGTTTTGGCGCGCCTGGAAACACCATATATTTT. Translating it yields CASSQGFGAPGNTIYF.

The chain links TRBV1 to TRBJ2-7; the tabulated D call, TRBD1, remains unverified against the DNA. TRBV1 is classified as a pseudogene. There are 16 residues in the CDR3. CDR3 DNA: TGCACCAGCAGCCAAATCCTTCAGAAATTGAAATACGAGCAGTACTTC. Amino acids: CTSSQILQKLKYEQYF.

This chain connects TRBV20-1 to TRBJ2-7, with D possibly being TRBD2 (5 bases). Trimming removed 8 bases from V and 3 bases from J, with 11 bases in between. CDR1 DFQATT and CDR2 SNEGSKA come from the germline V gene (reference sequence). The CDR3 length is 11 residues. The CDR3 sequence: CSMYGGYEQYF. In DNA form, the CDR3 reads TGCAGTATGTACGGAGGCTACGAGCAGTACTTC.

The genes are TRBV4-2 and TRBJ2-7, with D possibly matching TRBD2 (6 bases). Germline CDR1 LGHNA, CDR2 YNFKEQ. CDR3 length: 17 amino acids. V was trimmed by 4 bases and J by 4 bases, leaving 23 bases between them. CDR3 in DNA: TGTGCCAGCAGCCGCGGGACGGCAGGGCTAGCTGCGTACGAGCAGTACTTC. Translation gives CASSRGTAGLAAYEQYF.

This clone has a handful of counts. The chain joins TRBV6-5 to TRBJ2-7, with TRBD2 as a possible D gene (5 bases). CDR1 is MNHEY, CDR2 SVGAGI, per germline. The CDR3 consists of 12 residues. V was shortened by 7 bases and J by 5 bases, with 12 bases between the two germline ends. The CDR3 DNA follows: TGTGCCAGCACCGGAGGTCGTAACGAGCAGTACTTC. Translation: CASTGGRNEQYF.

The sample holds one count of this clone. The chain employs TRBV5-4 and TRBJ2-7; tentatively, D is TRBD1 (6 bases). CDR3 length equals 14 residues. Per the germline V gene, CDR1 is SGHNT and CDR2 is YYREEE (reference sequence). V shed 0 bases and J shed 1 base, with 8 bases lying between them. The CDR3 spells CASSLGRGSYEQYF. CDR3 in DNA: TGTGCCAGCAGCTTGGGCAGGGGATCCTACGAGCAGTACTTC.

As DNA, the CDR3 is TGTGCCAGCAGCGTCGGGACCGACCGCGAAACTTTCTTT. Translated: CASSVGTDRETFF. V usage is TRBV9 and J usage is TRBJ1-1, with a tentative D call TRBD1 (5 bases). This CDR3 contains 13 residues. Trimming cost V 2 bases and J 12 bases, with 17 bases left between them. Germline CDR1 is SGDLS and CDR2 is YYNGEE.

This clone was picked up one time. The rearrangement links TRBV27 to TRBJ2-7; TRBD2 aligns across 8 bases. The CDR3 contains 15 residues. Germline-derived CDR1 and CDR2 are MNHEY and SMNVEV (reference sequence). The V and J ends lost 0 bases and 6 bases, in that order; junction bases with no gene match: 7. The CDR3 loop reads CASSLSGGRPGEQYF. The CDR3 DNA reads as TGTGCCAGCAGTTTATCGGGCGGGAGGCCGGGCGAGCAGTACTTC.

The rearrangement links TRBV2 to TRBJ2-2, with a possible D match to TRBD1 (6 bases). Germline loops: CDR1 SNHLY, CDR2 FYNNEI. Trimming left V 4 bases short and J 6 bases short, with 15 bases between. The CDR3 consists of 15 residues. The CDR3 sequence: CASSVTGSSAGELFF. The CDR3 DNA reads as TGTGCCAGCAGTGTGACAGGTAGTAGCGCCGGGGAGCTGTTTTTT.

J is TRBJ1-2 and V is TRBV6-1, with no clear D. V lost 3 bases, J lost 4 bases, and 0 bases lay in between. There are 10 residues in the CDR3. Germline CDR1 and CDR2: MNHNS and SASEGT. The CDR3 DNA is TGTGCCAGCAGTGACTATGGCTACACCTTC. It specifies CASSDYGYTF.